The 30 T cell receptor beta chains given below trace back to one sample, sequenced in a study of tumor-infiltrating lymphocytes in primary liver carcinoma. Using a constant-region primer together with ProtoScript II reverse transcriptase, TCR beta cDNA was made from approximately 500 ng of total RNA. A slightly modified ARM-PCR protocol with three nested multiplex PCR rounds produced these TCR beta libraries. The study ran its first two PCR rounds for 9 to 10 cycles each, using TRBV1-TRBV30 forward primers and a C-beta reverse primer. From the multiplex PCR reads, TCRdb called clonotypes with MiXCR, one entry per CDR3 protein. The sample includes roughly 200,000 distinct CDR3 sequences, about 82% seen only once; the top ten take around 18%. It was from roughly 20-30 mg of unsorted bulk tissue that RNA and DNA were co-extracted. The sequenced material came from tumor tissue from primary liver carcinoma. All receptors come from a man aged 40-49 years with primary liver carcinoma and hepatitis B virus infection.

Note on this clonotype: The conserved closing phenylalanine or tryptophan is absent in this CDR3, likely reflecting a read error. V is TRBV6-2 or TRBV6-3 and J is TRBJ2-1; TRBD2 agrees at 12 bases. This CDR3 contains 13 residues. From germline, CDR1 is MNHEY and CDR2 SVGEGT. The CDR3 loop reads CTSRTSGIGEQFI. For the CDR3, the DNA is TGTACCAGCAGGACTAGCGGGATCGGTGAGCAGTTCATC.

A remark on this clonotype: Mismatch with germline at one junction end may stem from a read error. The chain employs TRBV29-1 and TRBJ2-7, with D hard to call. The CDR3 runs to 14 residues. The V gene's germline CDR1 is SQVTM and CDR2 ANQGSEA. This CDR3 is CSVRVLPNSYEQYF. The DNA for the CDR3 is TGCAGCGTGCGAGTTTTACCGAACTCCTACGAGCAATACTTC.

This clonotype was counted a few times. A much more abundant neighbour one base away suggests this may be a read error. The chain has TRBV5-1 and TRBJ2-1; no reliable D call. This CDR3 is 13 amino acids long. Looked up from germline, CDR1 is SGHRS and CDR2 is YFSETQ. In DNA, the CDR3 is TGCGCCAGCAGCTCGCTATTTGACAATGAGCATTTCTTC. Encoded protein: CASSSLFDNEHFF.

This clonotype has more than one count but fewer than ten. Since a much larger clone is just one base distant, this may be a read error. V and J are TRBV5-1 and TRBJ1-1, with D perhaps matching TRBD1 (5 bases). This CDR3 is built from 16 residues. Trimming left V 6 bases short and J 0 bases short, with 18 bases between. Germline V gene sequence: CDR1 SGHRS, CDR2 YFSETQ. CDR3: CASTPSWGTMNTEAFF. DNA of the CDR3: TGCGCCAGCACTCCTTCTTGGGGCACGATGAACACTGAAGCTTTCTTT.

This clonotype was detected only a few times. A much bigger clone sits one base away, suggesting this may be a read error. J is TRBJ1-4 and V is TRBV28, with D unclear. The CDR3 contains 14 residues. CDR1 and CDR2 from the germline V gene are MDHEN and SYDVKM. The CDR3 region has the DNA TGTGTCAGCAGCTTACCCGGGATTAATGAAAAACTGTTTTTT. This sequence encodes CVSSLPGINEKLFF.

In this sample, this clonotype turned up many times. Possible read error: a much larger clone is one base away. The chain recombines TRBV12-3 or TRBV12-4 with TRBJ1-1, with a weak D call TRBD1 (6 bases). This CDR3 has 12 amino acids. CDR3 DNA: TGTGTCAGTACGGGACACGGCGGTGAAGCTTTCTTT. It codes for CVSTGHGGEAFF.

A remark on this clonotype: The conserved phenylalanine or tryptophan normally closing the CDR3 is absent here, so this likely arose from a read error. It is unclear where the CDR3 begins or ends on the DNA, so no DNA is shown, and the CDR3 is as TCRdb lists it. This chain uses TRBV21-1 with TRBJ1-1; TRBD1, the table's D call, lacks a check against the DNA. TRBV21-1 is marked as a pseudogene. Counting both end residues, the CDR3 totals 14 amino acids. CDR3 amino acids: CASSETGMGTGAFY.

In its sample, this clonotype was seen once. Relative to the germline gene, one junction end is altered; a read error may explain this. The rearrangement uses TRBV10-3 and TRBJ1-5; TRBD1 agrees at 7 bases. The CDR3 loop spans 13 amino acids. The germline CDR1 and CDR2 sequences are ENHRY and SYGVKD. The CDR3 coding sequence is TGTGCCATCAGTGTGTGGACAGGTCAGCCACAGCATTTT. This translates into CAISVWTGQPQHF.

This clonotype was seen only once. The chain couples TRBV9 to TRBJ2-6, with unresolved D. V lost 1 base and J 0 bases, leaving 11 bases between the germline ends. Germline V CDR1 and CDR2: SGDLS, YYNGEE. CDR3 size: 17 residues. Here the CDR3 reads CASSVTDEYSGANVLTF. As DNA, the CDR3 is TGTGCCAGCAGCGTAACTGACGAATACTCTGGGGCCAACGTCCTGACTTTC.

The V gene is TRBV6-1, the J gene TRBJ2-6; the match to TRBD1 covers 10 bases. The CDR3 extends over 19 amino acids. Germline V gene data show CDR1 as MNHNS and CDR2 as SASEGT. J was trimmed by 3 bases and V by 4 bases; bases with no gene match: 12. CDR3 region: CASSAFWDRGVSGANVLTF. CDR3 bases: TGTGCCAGCAGTGCATTCTGGGACAGGGGAGTAAGTGGGGCCAACGTCCTGACTTTC.

Concerning this clonotype: Likely a read error: the CDR3 ends without its conserved phenylalanine or tryptophan. The DNA is left out, because the CDR3 cannot be placed on it with certainty; the CDR3 is given as TCRdb lists it. J is TRBJ2-7 and V is TRBV10-2; the listed D gene, TRBD1, was not tested against the DNA. The CDR3 has 13 amino acids, counting both end residues. CDR1 and CDR2 from the germline V gene are WSHSY and SAAADI. CDR3: CASTRGVSYEHYY.

The chain couples TRBV29-1 to TRBJ2-3, with D maybe TRBD2 (5 bases). The CDR3 spans 14 residues. V shed 6 bases and J shed 1 base, with 14 bases lying between them. Looked up from germline, CDR1 is SQVTM and CDR2 is ANQGSEA. In DNA, the CDR3 is TGCAGCGTGGTCCTTGGACTGCGCACAGATACGCAGTATTTT. This gives the protein CSVVLGLRTDTQYF.

The V gene is TRBV24-1, the J gene TRBJ2-7; D gene unclear. This CDR3 is built from 13 residues. Trimming took off 5 bases at V and 1 base at J, with 8 bases between the two ends. CDR1 and CDR2 (germline): KGHDR, SFDVKD. The CDR3 sequence is CATSGSTSYEQYF. In nucleotides, the CDR3 is TGTGCCACCAGTGGTTCGACATCCTACGAGCAGTACTTC.

The rearrangement joins TRBV4-1 to TRBJ2-5; possibly TRBD1 or TRBD2 for D (5 bases each). The CDR3 is 17 amino acids. Germline CDR1 is MGHRA and CDR2 is YSYEKL. V was trimmed by 3 bases and J by 2 bases, leaving 19 bases between them. CDR3 loop: CASSQDHDGEGQETQYF. In DNA, the CDR3 is TGCGCCAGCAGCCAGGACCACGACGGAGAGGGGCAAGAGACCCAGTACTTC.

To note about this clonotype: No conserved phenylalanine or tryptophan is present at the end of the CDR3, so a read error is the likely explanation. CDR3 protein: CTSSKDSDTGELFL. DNA of the CDR3: TGTACCAGCAGCAAAGACTCGGACACCGGGGAGCTGTTTCTT. The chain recombines TRBV11-2 with TRBJ2-2; D uncertain. This CDR3 region has 14 residues. Looked up from germline, CDR1 is SGHAT and CDR2 is FQNNGV.

About this clonotype: A much larger clone lies one base from this, so it may be a read error. The gene calls are TRBV30 and TRBJ2-3, with a tentative D call TRBD1 (7 bases). The CDR3 sequence is 14 residues long. Per the germline V gene, CDR1 is GTSNPN and CDR2 is SVGIG (reference sequence). The CDR3: CAWSTGDFTDMQYF. The CDR3 DNA reads as TGTGCCTGGAGTACAGGGGACTTCACAGATATGCAGTATTTT.

On this clonotype: This could be a read error, since a much larger clone is one nucleotide away. DNA for the CDR3: TGTGCCATCAGTGAGCCTGGGACAGTCGGGGCGGGAGACTTGAATGTGCAGTTCTTC. Translation: CAISEPGTVGAGDLNVQFF. V gene TRBV10-3 combines with J gene TRBJ2-1; possibly TRBD1 or TRBD2 for D (7 bases each). This CDR3 comprises 19 residues. Germline CDR1 ENHRY, CDR2 SYGVKD.

This chain connects TRBV6-6 to TRBJ2-7, with TRBD2 identical over 8 bases. The CDR3 loop spans 16 amino acids. The V gene end was trimmed by 7 bases and the J gene end by 5 bases; junction bases not matched to a gene: 16. Germline CDR1 is MNHNY and CDR2 is SVGAGI (reference sequence). DNA of the CDR3: TGTGCCAGCACCCCACCCTTAGCGGGATGGAGGAACGAGCAGTACTTC. Protein: CASTPPLAGWRNEQYF.

The CDR3 here is CAIKKGERRRETQYF. CDR3 sequence (DNA): TGTGCCATCAAAAAGGGGGAGAGGAGGAGAGAGACCCAGTACTTC. The chain couples TRBV28 to TRBJ2-5; a possible D gene is TRBD1 (6 bases). V dropped 10 bases and J dropped 4 bases, with 22 bases sitting between them. This CDR3 comprises 15 residues. Germline V gene lookup returns CDR1 MDHEN and CDR2 SYDVKM. Full variable domain (missing parts from reference TRBV28 and TRBJ2-5): DVKVTQSSRYLVKRTGEKVFLECVQDMDHENMFWYRQDPGLGLRLIYFSYDVKMKEKGDIPEGYSVSREKKERFSLILESASTNQTSMYLCAIKKGERRRETQYFGPGTRLLVL.

This clonotype was counted a few times. This may be a read error: a much more frequent sequence differs by one nucleotide. The CDR3 loop reads CASSLAGITEETQYF. DNA for the CDR3: TGCGCCAGCAGCTTGGCGGGGATTACCGAGGAGACCCAGTACTTC. The V gene is TRBV5-1, the J gene TRBJ2-5; a weak D match, TRBD2 (5 bases). Germline CDR1 is SGHRS and CDR2 is YFSETQ. The CDR3 length is 15 residues. V lost 0 bases, J lost 5 bases, and 14 bases lay in between.

A word on this clonotype: Compared with germline, one end of the junction differs, possibly owing to a read error. This chain links TRBV11-1 with TRBJ2-4; TRBD2 agrees at 8 bases. The length of the CDR3 is 17 residues. The germline V gene has CDR1 SGHAT and CDR2 FQDESV (reference sequence). The CDR3 sequence is CASGLPGTSETKNVQYF. In DNA, the CDR3 is TGTGCCAGCGGCCTTCCCGGGACTAGTGAGACCAAAAACGTTCAGTACTTC. Combining the CDR3 with reference TRBV11-1 and TRBJ2-4 gives the whole variable domain EAEVAQSPRYKITEKSQAVAFWCDPISGHATLYWYRQILGQGPELLVQFQDESVVDDSQLPKDRFSAERLKGVDSTLKIQPAELGDSAMYLCASGLPGTSETKNVQYFGAGTRLSVL.

Worth noting for this clonotype: Compared with germline, one end of the junction differs, possibly owing to a read error. This sequence joins TRBV11-1 and TRBJ2-7; 7 bases fit TRBD1. This CDR3 contains 14 residues. Germline V gives CDR1 SGHAT, CDR2 FQDESV (reference sequence). The CDR3: CANSLRTGIYKQYF. The CDR3 DNA follows: TGTGCCAACAGCTTACGGACAGGCATCTACAAGCAGTACTTC.

This rearrangement joins TRBV12-3 or TRBV12-4 to TRBJ1-2, with 8 bases identical to TRBD1. The CDR3 sequence is 14 residues long. In DNA, the CDR3 is TGTTCGAGCAGTTTCGGGCAGGGGGCCGGCGGCTACACCTTC. As protein: CSSSFGQGAGGYTF.

About this clonotype: The junction and the germline gene differ at one end; a read error may be behind it. CDR3 region: CACSLKATYEQYF. The CDR3 coding sequence is TGTGCCTGCAGCTTGAAAGCGACCTACGAGCAATACTTC. This chain uses TRBV5-6 with TRBJ2-7, with D unclear. The CDR3 has 13 amino acids. The germline CDR1 and CDR2 sequences are SGHDT and YYEEEE.

This rearrangement joins TRBV5-1 to TRBJ1-3, with D possibly being TRBD1 (6 bases). The CDR3 is made up of 15 amino acids. V was trimmed by 3 bases and J by 9 bases, leaving 19 bases between them. CDR1 SGHRS and CDR2 YFSETQ come from the germline V gene. CDR3 DNA sequence: TGCGCCAGCAGCTACACCGCCTCAGGGGATAGCACCATATATTTT. Its protein is CASSYTASGDSTIYF.

This clonotype was observed a handful of times. The junction differs from germline at one of its ends, possibly a read error. V and J are TRBV29-1 and TRBJ2-2; 8 bases are a match to TRBD1. The CDR3 loop spans 16 amino acids. The germline V gene encodes CDR1 SQVTM and CDR2 ANQGSEA. This CDR3 reads CSVEGLDRVGIGVLFF. The CDR3 DNA reads as TGCAGCGTTGAAGGGTTGGACAGGGTGGGCATCGGGGTGCTGTTTTTT.

The sample holds a few counts of this clonotype. It may be a read error: a sequence one base away is much more abundant. The CDR3 loop reads CTSSHGTPHTGELFF. DNA of the CDR3: TGCACCAGCAGCCACGGGACACCCCACACCGGGGAGCTGTTTTTT. The chain uses TRBV5-1 and TRBJ2-2; tentative D call: TRBD1 (6 bases). Per germline, CDR1 SGHRS and CDR2 YFSETQ. This CDR3 is 15 amino acids long.

This rearrangement joins TRBV29-1 to TRBJ2-1; TRBD2 agrees at 8 bases. With 5 bases clipped from V and 3 bases from J, the junction kept 9 bases outside the gene matches. The germline gives CDR1 SQVTM, CDR2 ANQGSEA. This CDR3 is built from 15 residues. CDR3 sequence: CSVSLTGGFYNEQFF. CDR3 DNA sequence: TGCAGCGTTAGTCTAACGGGAGGGTTCTACAATGAGCAGTTCTTC.

The chain carries TRBV14 and TRBJ2-7, with D unresolved. Germline V gene lookup returns CDR1 SGHDN and CDR2 FVKESK. The germline V and J ends were trimmed by 5 bases and 1 base, with 15 bases remaining between them. The CDR3 covers 15 residues. The chain's CDR3 is CASSNGTLPSYEQYF. The CDR3 nucleotides are TGTGCCAGCAGCAATGGAACCCTCCCGTCCTACGAGCAGTACTTC.

This clonotype was found many times. The chain carries TRBV5-1 and TRBJ2-3; no definite D call. V was trimmed by 0 bases and J by 0 bases, leaving 11 bases between them. The CDR3 totals 16 residues. Germline V gives CDR1 SGHRS, CDR2 YFSETQ. CDR3 DNA: TGCGCCAGCAGCTTGGGACCAGACTGGAGCACAGATACGCAGTATTTT. It is translated as CASSLGPDWSTDTQYF. Full variable domain (remainder filled in from reference TRBV5-1 and TRBJ2-3): KAGVTQTPRYLIKTRGQQVTLSCSPISGHRSVSWYQQTPGQGLQFLFEYFSETQRNKGNFPGRFSGRQFSNSRSEMNVSTLELGDSALYLCASSLGPDWSTDTQYFGPGTRLTVL.